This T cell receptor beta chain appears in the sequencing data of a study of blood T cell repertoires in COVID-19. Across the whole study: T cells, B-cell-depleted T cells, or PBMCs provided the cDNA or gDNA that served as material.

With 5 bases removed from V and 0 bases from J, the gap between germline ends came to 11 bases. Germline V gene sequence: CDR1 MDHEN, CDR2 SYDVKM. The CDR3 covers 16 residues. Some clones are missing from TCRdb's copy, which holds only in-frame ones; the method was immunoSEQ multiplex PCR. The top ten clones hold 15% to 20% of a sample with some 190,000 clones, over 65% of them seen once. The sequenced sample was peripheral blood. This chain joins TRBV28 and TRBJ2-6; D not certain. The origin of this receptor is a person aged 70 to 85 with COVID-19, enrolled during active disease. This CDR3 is CASSPTQFSGANVLTF. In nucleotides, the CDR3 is TGTGCCAGCAGTCCCACACAGTTCTCTGGGGCCAACGTCCTGACTTTC.